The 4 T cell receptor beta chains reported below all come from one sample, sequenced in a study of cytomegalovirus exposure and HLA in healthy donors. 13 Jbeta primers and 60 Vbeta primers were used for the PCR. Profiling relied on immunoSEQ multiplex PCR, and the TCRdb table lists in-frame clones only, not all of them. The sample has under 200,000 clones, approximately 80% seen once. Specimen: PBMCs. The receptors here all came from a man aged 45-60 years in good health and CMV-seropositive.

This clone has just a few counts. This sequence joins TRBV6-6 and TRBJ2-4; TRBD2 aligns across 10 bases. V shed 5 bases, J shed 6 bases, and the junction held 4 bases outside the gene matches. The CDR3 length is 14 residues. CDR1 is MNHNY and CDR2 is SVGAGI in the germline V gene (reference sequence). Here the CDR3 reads CASSRRTSGNIQYF. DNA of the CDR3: TGTGCCAGCAGTCGGAGGACTAGCGGAAACATTCAGTACTTC.

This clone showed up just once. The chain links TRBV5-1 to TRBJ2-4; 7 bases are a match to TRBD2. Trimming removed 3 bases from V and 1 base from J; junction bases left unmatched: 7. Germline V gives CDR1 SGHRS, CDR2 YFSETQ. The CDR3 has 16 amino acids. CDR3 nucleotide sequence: TGCGCCAGCAGCTGGGGGGGTAGTGGGGCCAAAAACATTCAGTACTTC. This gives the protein CASSWGGSGAKNIQYF.

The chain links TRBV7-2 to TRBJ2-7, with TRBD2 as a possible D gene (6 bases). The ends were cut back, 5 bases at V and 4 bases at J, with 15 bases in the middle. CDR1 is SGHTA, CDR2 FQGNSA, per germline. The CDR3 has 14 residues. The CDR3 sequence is CASSPSGTQYEQYF. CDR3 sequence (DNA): TGTGCCAGCAGCCCTAGTGGGACTCAGTACGAGCAGTACTTC.

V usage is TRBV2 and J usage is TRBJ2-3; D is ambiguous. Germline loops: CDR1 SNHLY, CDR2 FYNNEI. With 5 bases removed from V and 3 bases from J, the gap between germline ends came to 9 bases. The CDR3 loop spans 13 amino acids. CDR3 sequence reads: CASSTGRTDTQYF. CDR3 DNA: TGTGCCAGCAGTACCGGTCGTACAGATACGCAGTATTTT.